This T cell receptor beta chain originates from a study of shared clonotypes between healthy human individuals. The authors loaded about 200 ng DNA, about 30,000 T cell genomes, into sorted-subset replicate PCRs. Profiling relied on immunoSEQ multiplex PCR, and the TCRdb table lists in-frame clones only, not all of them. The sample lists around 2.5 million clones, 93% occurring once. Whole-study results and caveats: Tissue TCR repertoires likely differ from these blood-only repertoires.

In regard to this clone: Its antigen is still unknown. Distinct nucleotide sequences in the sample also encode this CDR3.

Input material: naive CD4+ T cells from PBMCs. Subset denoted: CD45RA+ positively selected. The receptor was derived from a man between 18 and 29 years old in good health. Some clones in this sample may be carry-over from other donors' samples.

The CDR3 bases are TGTGCCAGCAGTGAAGCGGGGGGGGCTGAAGCTTTCTTT. Translated: CASSEAGGAEAFF. J is TRBJ1-1 and V is TRBV2; weak D call: TRBD1 (5 bases). The CDR3 has 13 residues. V lost 0 bases to trimming and J lost 6 bases, with 8 bases between them. The V gene's germline CDR1 is SNHLY and CDR2 FYNNEI.